The rows below give T cell receptor beta chains drawn from one sample of a study of T cell repertoires in cytomegalovirus infection. Via MiXCR, TCRdb re-called the reads, giving one row per CDR3 protein. The data show some 220,000 distinct CDR3 sequences, with approximately 6.7% seen just once and around 6% held by the top ten. Sequenced: PBMCs. These receptors were obtained from a human donor in good health (CMV status not recorded). Some clones in this sample may be carry-over from other donors' samples. Both conserved end residues are part of each CDR3. Fields, in order: D gene, clone size, V gene, J gene, CDR3 DNA, CDR3 protein. D genes are given only for firm matches. Expanded clones get a size class; other rows say once, few or many, or leave the size out.

-,many,TRBV7-9,TRBJ1-1,TGTGCCAGCAGCTTACAAGGGGCCACTGAAGCTTTCTTT,CASSLQGATEAFF
-,many,TRBV6-1,TRBJ1-1,TGTGCCAGCAGAAAAACAGAGGACACCTATTTCTGGATTGAAGCTTTCTTT,CASRKTEDTYFWIEAFF
-,many,TRBV7-2,TRBJ2-3,TGTGCCAGCAGCGCCCACAGGGCAGATACGCAGTATTTT,CASSAHRADTQYF
-,few,TRBV29-1,TRBJ2-4,TGCAGCGTTGAAAGGGGCAGGGTCAAAAACATTCAGTACTTC,CSVERGRVKNIQYF
-,-,TRBV6-5,TRBJ1-6,TGTGCCAGCAGGGAACAGGGTCGGAACTCGGCCCTCCACTTT,CASREQGRNSALHF
TRBD1,many,TRBV7-2,TRBJ1-4,TGTGCCAGCAGCTTAGAGCAGGGGGGATTGCGGAAACTGTTTTTT,CASSLEQGGLRKLFF
-,few,TRBV6-6,TRBJ1-6,TGTGCCAGCAGTGCCGATTCACCCCTCCACTTT,CASSADSPLHF
-,many,TRBV7-9,TRBJ1-5,TGTGCCAGCAGCTTATTTAGGACAAGTGGAAACGGCAATCAGCCCCAGCATTTT,CASSLFRTSGNGNQPQHF
-,-,TRBV28,TRBJ1-1,TGTGCCAGCATCAGGGGCGATTGGAACACTGAAGCTTTCTTT,CASIRGDWNTEAFF
-,many,TRBV19,TRBJ1-5,TGTGCCAGTAGCGGTGGGGGACATGATTTTGGAAATCAGCCCCAGCATTTT,CASSGGGHDFGNQPQHF
TRBD1,many,TRBV23-1,TRBJ2-2,TGCGCCAGCAGTTTGGACAGGCCCTCCGGGGAGCTGTTTTTT,CASSLDRPSGELFF
TRBD2,few,TRBV3-1,TRBJ2-5,TGTGCCAGCAGCCTCCGACTAGCGGGTGGGGCTAGGGAGACCCAGTACTTC,CASSLRLAGGARETQYF
-,few,TRBV20-1,TRBJ2-7,TGCAGTGTTCTAGTAGGGACGGGCTATACCTACGAGCAGTACTTC,CSVLVGTGYTYEQYF
-,-,TRBV18,TRBJ2-7,TGTGCCAGCTCACCAGCTACGGGACCTTCCTACGAGCAGTACTTC,CASSPATGPSYEQYF
-,many,TRBV7-2,TRBJ1-1,TGTGCCAGCAGCCGTGGGAACACTGAAGCTTTCTTT,CASSRGNTEAFF
-,many,TRBV20-1,TRBJ1-1,TGCAGTGCGAAATCGTTGGGGGACACTGAAGCTTTCTTT,CSAKSLGDTEAFF